This TCR beta chain was captured in a study of cytomegalovirus exposure and HLA in healthy donors. Donors sampled were nominally healthy, though unrecorded immune exposures were likely. The CDR3 extends over 13 amino acids. Looked up from germline, CDR1 is LNHDA and CDR2 is SQIVND (reference sequence). V was clipped by 4 bases and J by 3 bases, with 10 bases between them. Overall study results and limits: The classifier reportedly diagnosed cytomegalovirus status with high specificity and sensitivity. An analysis done earlier found most TCR beta V segments productive about 87% or about 30% of the time. An ancestry cluster, one associated with Asian ancestry, reportedly showed fewer N-insertions than the 666-donor mean in a later analysis.

In regard to this clone: Its cognate antigen is unknown.

The PCR ran on 60 Vbeta and 13 Jbeta primers. Here immunoSEQ multiplex PCR was the method, and the copy in TCRdb shows in-frame clones only, minus some. The table lists roughly 120,000 clones, approximately 75% of them singletons. The sequenced material came from PBMCs. This clonotype originated in a man aged 45-60 years in good health and CMV-seropositive. V and J are TRBV19 and TRBJ2-7, with D perhaps TRBD2 (5 bases). CDR3 DNA: TGTGCCAGTAGTACCTACGAGGGCTACGAGCAGTACTTC. Protein product: CASSTYEGYEQYF.